Listed below are T cell receptor beta chains from one sample, sequenced in a study of T cell responses to AZD1222 COVID-19 vaccine. TCRdb keeps only in-frame clones here, not all; method: immunoSEQ multiplex PCR. This sample has 150,000 to 200,000 clones, with around 90% found just once. The specimen comprised peripheral blood, sampled on day 0 of AZD1222 vaccination. The receptors shown here come from an adult in good health. The CDR3 runs from the conserved cysteine through the conserved F or W. The D gene is left open where the match is weak. Some rows mark clone size as missing; the rest say once, few, many or name a class of expanded clone.

NA | TRBD1 | TRBJ2-7 | TRBV20-1 | TGCAGTGCTAGTAGGACAGGGACCTACGAGCAGTACTTC | CSASRTGTYEQYF
NA | NA | TRBJ2-7 | TRBV16 | TGTGCCAGCAGCCAATCCCCCTACGAGCAGTACTTC | CASSQSPYEQYF
NA | TRBD1 | TRBJ2-1 | TRBV24-1 | TGTGCCACCAGTGATTTTATGGGACAGGGCAGTGAGCAGTTCTTC | CATSDFMGQGSEQFF
NA | NA | TRBJ1-1 | TRBV25-1 | TGTGCCAGCAGTGAGGGACCGATAAACACTGAAGCTTTCTTT | CASSEGPINTEAFF
NA | NA | TRBJ2-2 | TRBV7-3 | TGTGCCAGCAGCCCGGTAGGGGGGAGAGTCGGGGAGCTGTTTTTT | CASSPVGGRVGELFF
NA | NA | TRBJ2-7 | TRBV28 | TGTGCCAGCAGTTCGAGCTACGAGCAGTACTTC | CASSSSYEQYF
NA | NA | TRBJ2-1 | TRBV24-1 | TGTGCCACCAGTGCTAACAATGAGCAGTTCTTC | CATSANNEQFF
NA | NA | TRBJ1-6 | TRBV21-1 | TGTGCCAGCAGCAAAGGAGACGCTGATTCACCCCTCCACTTT | CASSKGDADSPLHF
NA | TRBD1 | TRBJ1-1 | TRBV12-5 | TGTGCTAGTGGTTTGGTAGCAGGGGGCGCTTTGTACACTGAAGCTTTCTTT | CASGLVAGGALYTEAFF
NA | TRBD1 | TRBJ2-1 | TRBV3-1/TRBV3-2 | TGTGCCAGCAGCCGCGGACAGGGTAGGCGAGACAATGAGCAGTTCTTC | CASSRGQGRRDNEQFF
NA | NA | TRBJ1-2 | TRBV5-1 | TGCGCCAGCAGCTTGGAACAGGCTCGCTATGGCTACACCTTC | CASSLEQARYGYTF
NA | TRBD1 | TRBJ2-6 | TRBV5-4 | TGTGCCAGCTACCCACAGGGGACTGGGGCCAACGTCCTGACTTTC | CASYPQGTGANVLTF
NA | TRBD2 | TRBJ2-1 | TRBV7-3 | TGTGCCAGCAGCTTACCCGTGGCGGGAGGGTACAATGAGCAGTTCTTC | CASSLPVAGGYNEQFF
NA | NA | TRBJ2-7 | TRBV18 | TGTGCCAGCTCACCTGGGATCTCCAACTACGAGCAGTACTTC | CASSPGISNYEQYF
NA | NA | TRBJ2-3 | TRBV21-1 | TGTGCCAGCAGCCTCCCAGCGGGTAGCACAGATACGCAGTATTTT | CASSLPAGSTDTQYF
NA | TRBD1 | TRBJ1-1 | TRBV30 | TGTGCCTTGGTTCGGGACAGGGTGGGCACTGAAGCTTTCTTT | CALVRDRVGTEAFF
NA | TRBD2 | TRBJ2-7 | TRBV27 | TGTGCCAGCAGTTTATCTGGGCTAGCGGGAGGACTCCCTGCCTACGAGCAGTACTTC | CASSLSGLAGGLPAYEQYF
NA | TRBD1 | TRBJ2-7 | TRBV4-1 | TGCGCCAGCAGCCGGGACAGGGGAGAAAACTCCTACGAGCAGTACTTC | CASSRDRGENSYEQYF
NA | TRBD1 | TRBJ1-5 | TRBV7-6 | TGTGCCAGCAGCCAGGGGGCTCGGAGTCAGCCCCAGCATTTT | CASSQGARSQPQHF
NA | TRBD1 | TRBJ2-2 | TRBV27 | TGTGCCAGCAGCGGGACAGCAGAGAGCGGGGAGCTGTTTTTT | CASSGTAESGELFF
NA | NA | TRBJ2-1 | TRBV30 | TGTGCCTGGAGGCCCCCGGGAACCCCCTACAATGAGCAGTTCTTC | CAWRPPGTPYNEQFF
NA | NA | TRBJ2-7 | TRBV7-2 | TGTGCCAGCAGCTTAGTAACAGCAACAGCGAGGGAGCAGTACTTC | CASSLVTATAREQYF
once | NA | TRBJ2-3 | TRBV19 | TGTGCCAGTAGTATGAGGACAGATACGCAGTATTTT | CASSMRTDTQYF
NA | NA | TRBJ1-1 | TRBV3-1/TRBV3-2 | TGTGCCAGCAGCTCCAGTATGAACACTGAAGCTTTCTTT | CASSSSMNTEAFF
NA | NA | TRBJ1-5 | TRBV28 | TGTGCCAGCAGTTTGTCGGGGTACCAGCCCCAGCATTTT | CASSLSGYQPQHF
NA | NA | TRBJ2-1 | TRBV5-1 | TGCGCCAGCAGCTTGGGAATCACAGCGGCTTTAGATGAGCAGTTCTTC | CASSLGITAALDEQFF
NA | NA | TRBJ2-1 | TRBV5-4 | TGTGCCAGCAGCTCCCCGAGCTCCTACAATGAGCAGTTCTTC | CASSSPSSYNEQFF
NA | NA | TRBJ1-2 | TRBV5-1 | TGCGCCAGCAGCTTGGCCGGAGGCATCTATGGCTACACCTTC | CASSLAGGIYGYTF
NA | TRBD1 | TRBJ1-2 | TRBV4-2 | TGTGCCAGCAGCCCCGGGACAGCTAACTATGGCTACACCTTC | CASSPGTANYGYTF